The present T cell receptor (beta chain) was sequenced within a study of Tregs in tolerant kidney transplant recipients. Study observations and caveats: In tolerant patients, donor-specific Tregs outgrew total Tregs, suggesting antigen-driven expansion. This study did not directly address biological reproducibility. Some patients' samples used different primers over time, so nucleotide sequences weren't comparable.

The table came from immunoSEQ multiplex PCR; TCRdb's copy has only in-frame clones and leaves some out. The sample records about 50,000 clones, approximately 89% being singletons. Concerning this clone itself: Its antigen is not identified.

The CDR3 consists of 15 residues. Germline assignment: CDR1 LGHNA and CDR2 YSLEER. V was shortened by 1 base and J by 3 bases, with 13 bases between the two germline ends. The nonmyeloablative bone marrow transplants came from related graft donors, with transient mixed chimerism. The origin of this receptor is a human patient who received a combined kidney and bone marrow transplant. The T cells may partly be graft donor cells. The sample in question was CD8+ T cells from blood (PBMCs), obtained 12 months after the transplant. The chain links TRBV4-3 to TRBJ2-7; tentatively, D is TRBD1 (5 bases). For the CDR3, the DNA is TGCGCCAGCAGCCAAGCCCCCACCCAGGGCTACGAGCAGTACTTC. Translating it yields CASSQAPTQGYEQYF.